This T cell receptor (beta chain) was sequenced for a study of PD-1 blockade in classical Hodgkin lymphoma. Points from the study as a whole: TCR diversity rose significantly by C4D1 in CD4+ but not CD8+ cells. Healthy donors were reported to have higher baseline TCR diversity than newly diagnosed patients.

Measured with immunoSEQ multiplex PCR; TCRdb has only the in-frame clones, and not every one. The table records about 35,000 clones, 75% to 95% of them present only once. A note on this clone: The antigen is undetermined.

The CDR3 sequence is 15 residues long. Between the trimmed V and J ends, which lost 4 bases and 4 bases, there was a span of 14 bases. The V gene's germline CDR1 is LGHNA and CDR2 YNFKEQ. No patient escaped relapse after autologous stem cell transplantation, and brentuximab vedotin exposure varied. From thawed PBMCs, CD4+ T cells were purified using magnetic negative selection. Best outcomes ranged across complete response, partial response and progressive disease. The TCR originated in a human donor with classical Hodgkin lymphoma. Sequenced here: CD4+ T cells from blood, sampled at baseline. The chain combines TRBV4-2 with TRBJ1-3; weak D call: TRBD1 (5 bases). CDR3 loop: CASSRMGQAGNTIYF. As DNA, the CDR3 is TGTGCCAGCAGCCGGATGGGGCAGGCGGGAAACACCATATATTTT.